These T cell receptor beta chains were read from a single sample in a study of PD-L1 blockade in urothelial cancer. Sequencing was performed with immunoSEQ multiplex PCR; in TCRdb, only in-frame clones are kept and a portion is missing. The data contain under 80,000 clones, more than 80% of them singletons. Sequencing used PBMCs, obtained around atezolizumab (anti-PD-L1) treatment. These receptors originate from an older man with urothelial cancer. Both conserved end residues are part of each CDR3. D genes are given only for firm matches. Expanded clones are given a class, and other clones once, few, many or no size at all.

d_call	v_call	j_call	clone_size	cdr3_nt	cdr3_aa
TRBD1	TRBV28	TRBJ1-4	few	TGTGCCAGCAGTTCTATATCCCGGGTACAGGGGGGTAATGAAAAACTGTTTTTT	CASSSISRVQGGNEKLFF
.	TRBV27	TRBJ2-5	.	TGTGCCAGCAGTCCACGGACAGGGAGGGGAGAGACCCAGTACTTC	CASSPRTGRGETQYF
.	TRBV5-6	TRBJ1-1	medium-sized	TGTGCCAGCAGCCGATACACTAGGAACACTGAAGCTTTCTTT	CASSRYTRNTEAFF
.	TRBV11-3	TRBJ2-7	.	TGTGCCAGCAGCTTAGGGCTTCGCCTCCTTTACGAGCAGTACTTC	CASSLGLRLLYEQYF
TRBD1	TRBV6-1	TRBJ1-2	.	TGTGCCAGCAGTGAATATCTCAGTGGCGCTGAGGGGGCTGGCTACACCTTC	CASSEYLSGAEGAGYTF
TRBD1	TRBV19	TRBJ2-2	.	TGTGCCAGTAGCCTCGGAACAGGGGTTGACGGGGAGCTGTTTTTT	CASSLGTGVDGELFF
.	TRBV11-2	TRBJ2-7	.	TGTGCCAGCAGCGCGGGGCCCACCTACGAGCAGTACTTC	CASSAGPTYEQYF
.	TRBV28	TRBJ2-7	once	TGTGCCAGCAGAGTGTCTTGGGCGCCCTACGAGCAGTACTTC	CASRVSWAPYEQYF
TRBD1	TRBV13	TRBJ1-4	.	TGTGCCAGCAGCGAAACAGGGGGGGTAACAACTAATGAAAAACTGTTTTTT	CASSETGGVTTNEKLFF
TRBD2	TRBV13	TRBJ2-3	.	TGTGCCAGCAGCTTAGGCTCTAGCGGGAGCACAGATACGCAGTATTTT	CASSLGSSGSTDTQYF
.	TRBV7-2	TRBJ1-1	once	TGTGCCAGCAGCTCCTACTCGACAGGATTTGGAGGAGCTTTCTTT	CASSSYSTGFGGAFF
.	TRBV7-2	TRBJ2-2	.	TGTGCCAGCAGGGACAGTAACACCGGGGAGCTGTTTTTT	CASRDSNTGELFF